In its sample, the clone carrying this T cell receptor beta chain was seen a few times. What it binds is unknown. Profiled with immunoSEQ multiplex PCR; TCRdb holds only in-frame clones, not every one. Seen here are roughly 700,000 clones, about 89% observed once, and the top ten hold about 1.5%. Losses at the gene ends were 1 base for V and 7 bases for J; bases not matched to a gene: 8. The CDR3 runs to 16 residues. Germline assignment: CDR1 LGHNA and CDR2 YNFKEQ. These data come from a study of Ad26.COV2.S vaccination and SARS-CoV-2 variants. Study outcomes and limitations: Total T cell responses may have been underestimated by the TCR breadth and depth analyses.

Treatment in this sample: about 20 received Ad26.COV2.S at low or high dose, single or two shots; roughly 5 received placebo; per-sample allocation not given. Samples analyzed were those drawn on day 63 after the first vaccine or placebo injection. Here the sequenced sample was peripheral blood, taken in a trial of Ad26.COV2.S vaccine versus placebo. The J gene is TRBJ1-5, the V gene TRBV4-2; 9 nucleotides agree with TRBD1. The receptor's source is a person between 18 and 65 years old who received the Ad26.COV2.S COVID-19 vaccine or a placebo. The CDR3 here is CASSQADRGIGQPQHF. The CDR3 region has the DNA TGTGCCAGCAGCCAAGCCGACAGGGGGATCGGGCAGCCCCAGCATTTT.